This T cell receptor (beta chain) was documented in a study of identical twins. TCRdb independently ran MiXCR on the 5' RACE reads; one entry per CDR3 protein. The sample records 220,000 or so distinct CDR3 sequences, 5.5% to 8% being singletons. Looked up from germline, CDR1 is LGHDT and CDR2 is YNNKEL (reference sequence). The V and J ends lost 0 bases and 7 bases, in that order; junction bases with no gene match: 11. The CDR3 runs to 16 residues. These data were likewise used in another study, on yellow fever vaccine responses in identical twins.

The sample taken for sequencing was memory (CD45RO+) T cells sorted from blood. This clonotype was sampled from a young woman in good health. This chain uses TRBV3-1 with TRBJ2-7; 8 positions match TRBD1. In nucleotides, the CDR3 is TGTGCCAGCAGCCAAGATCGGCAGGGGGCTGCTCGGGAGCAGTACTTC. Its protein is CASSQDRQGAAREQYF.